A single sample gave rise to the 8 T cell receptor beta chains below, sequenced in a study of vaccination and CD4 T cells after COVID-19. No antigens are known for them. Regarding treatment: roughly ten-day PBMC culture with coronavirus spike peptide pools or control peptides (ViraFEST assay). At the Johns Hopkins FTIC core, DNA taken from cultured CD4+ T cells was sequenced by way of the Oncomine TCR Beta short-read assay. TCRdb fed the PCR reads into MiXCR, producing one record per CDR3 protein. The sample shows roughly 20,000 distinct CDR3 sequences, under 30% of them seen only once. Sequencing was performed on cultured CD4+ T cells from blood. Receptors originate from a human donor with COVID-19.

The chain has TRBV7-6 and TRBJ2-7; TRBD1 aligns across 8 bases. This CDR3 has 15 amino acids. With V trimmed by 5 bases and J by 4 bases, 10 bases remained unmatched. Germline lookup yields CDR1 SGHVS and CDR2 FNYEAQ. The chain's CDR3 is CASSPQGGLLYEQYF. In DNA, the CDR3 is TGTGCCAGCAGCCCACAGGGGGGCCTGTTGTACGAGCAGTACTTC.

This rearrangement joins TRBV28 to TRBJ2-1; perhaps TRBD1 as D (6 bases). The germline CDR1 and CDR2 sequences are MDHEN and SYDVKM. The length of the CDR3 is 15 residues. The V and J ends lost 2 bases and 6 bases respectively, with 14 bases between them. In nucleotides, the CDR3 is TGTGCCAGCAGTTTAACCCGGGACACCCCCAATGAGCAGTTCTTC. Protein: CASSLTRDTPNEQFF.

The V and J genes are TRBV7-9 and TRBJ1-1; D ambiguous. With 5 bases removed from V and 1 base from J, the gap between germline ends came to 14 bases. This CDR3 region has 15 residues. Germline V lookup: CDR1 SEHNR, CDR2 FQNEAQ (reference sequence). The CDR3 region has the DNA TGTGCCAGCAGCCCCAGTGCCGCCAAGAACACTGAAGCTTTCTTT. Its translation is CASSPSAAKNTEAFF.

The CDR3 here is CASSQEVHDTQYF. The DNA for the CDR3 is TGCGCCAGCAGCCAAGAAGTCCACGATACGCAGTATTTT. The chain is built from TRBV4-3 and TRBJ2-3; D unresolved. Trimming removed 0 bases at V and 6 bases at J, with 7 bases between. CDR1 and CDR2 from the germline V gene are LGHNA and YSLEER. This CDR3 is 13 amino acids long.

Only a few counts were recorded for this clonotype. The chain couples TRBV28 to TRBJ1-5; perhaps TRBD1 as D (5 bases). The V gene's germline CDR1 is MDHEN and CDR2 SYDVKM. The length of the CDR3 is 13 residues. The V and J ends lost 7 bases and 5 bases respectively, with 12 bases between them. In nucleotides, the CDR3 is TGTGCCAGCAATCGGGGGGGTTATCAGCCCCAGCATTTT. This encodes CASNRGGYQPQHF.

The chain carries TRBV7-9 and TRBJ2-3; D uncertain. Germline V lookup: CDR1 SEHNR, CDR2 FQNEAQ (reference sequence). V dropped 5 bases and J dropped 3 bases, with 12 bases sitting between them. The CDR3 has 14 residues. This CDR3 reads CASSRRLDTDTQYF. In DNA form, the CDR3 reads TGTGCCAGCAGCCGGCGGCTAGATACAGATACGCAGTATTTT.

CDR3 amino acids: CASGTEVLPQHF. CDR3 DNA sequence: TGTGCCAGCGGGACAGAAGTCCTCCCCCAGCATTTT. The rearrangement links TRBV2 to TRBJ1-5; the match to TRBD1 covers 7 bases. The V and J ends lost 8 bases and 10 bases, in that order; junction bases with no gene match: 8. This CDR3 has 12 residues. The germline V gene encodes CDR1 SNHLY and CDR2 FYNNEI.

By sample fraction, this clonotype is medium-sized (0.01 to 0.1%). The J gene is TRBJ1-6, the V gene TRBV7-9, with D unclear. The CDR3 runs 18 residues. In germline, CDR1 is SEHNR, CDR2 FQNEAQ (reference sequence). The V gene lost 5 bases and the J gene lost 0 bases, with 17 bases spanning the gap. CDR3 residues: CASSTRLGESSYNSPLHF. The CDR3 DNA reads TGTGCCAGCAGCACTCGCCTAGGCGAAAGCTCCTATAATTCACCCCTCCACTTT.